The sample holds a few counts of the clone carrying this T cell receptor (beta chain). Its antigen is still unknown. These data belong to a study of T cell responses to AZD1222 COVID-19 vaccine. Germline lookup yields CDR1 SGHRS and CDR2 YFSETQ. This CDR3 has 15 residues. The ends were cut back, 4 bases at V and 2 bases at J, with 16 bases in the middle. Study results and limitations: Only 5 or 6 AZD1222 recipients were seropositive at baseline. At 160-218 and 743-854, vaccine-associated CD4 TCRs were dominant, and they spanned spike. As reported, nearly half of all spike-specific TCRs target variant regions that are unmutated.

The assay was immunoSEQ multiplex PCR, and TCRdb's table has in-frame clones only and misses some. The profile shows around 120,000 clones, roughly 85% of them singletons. The TCR originated in an adult who received the AZD1222 COVID-19 vaccine. The sample in question was peripheral blood, obtained 28 days after the second AZD1222 dose. This chain connects TRBV5-1 to TRBJ2-7; either TRBD1 or TRBD2 may fit D (5 bases each). In DNA, the CDR3 is TGCGCCAGCAGCGACCAGGGAGTACTTACCTACGAGCAGTACTTC. Encoded protein: CASSDQGVLTYEQYF. The whole variable domain, remainder taken from reference TRBV5-1 and TRBJ2-7, is KAGVTQTPRYLIKTRGQQVTLSCSPISGHRSVSWYQQTPGQGLQFLFEYFSETQRNKGNFPGRFSGRQFSNSRSEMNVSTLELGDSALYLCASSDQGVLTYEQYFGPGTRLTVT.